This record covers a single T cell receptor (beta chain). As yet, its antigen is unknown. This entry comes from a study of PD-1 blockade in classical Hodgkin lymphoma. Each of the patients experienced relapse following autologous stem cell transplantation, and their brentuximab vedotin exposure differed. Repertoires were generated with immunoSEQ multiplex PCR, while TCRdb's copy carries only in-frame clones and drops some. In the table there are more than 90,000 clones, roughly 80% of which are singletons. Regarding the study as a whole: Why the repertoires differ is still unclear, perhaps disease activity or prior therapy. As was reported, newly diagnosed patients showed lower baseline TCR diversity than healthy donors did. Diversity similar to that of newly diagnosed patients was seen at baseline in complete responders.

The germline gives CDR1 LNHDA, CDR2 SQIVND (reference sequence). Unmatched junction bases numbered 13, after V lost 3 bases and J lost 3 bases. The CDR3 covers 17 residues. The input for sequencing was peripheral blood mononuclear cells (PBMCs), taken before the second cycle of nivolumab. This rearrangement joins TRBV19 to TRBJ1-2; TRBD1 matches 7 bases. The receptor was derived from a human donor with classical Hodgkin lymphoma. The CDR3 DNA is TGTGCCAGTAGTATGCGGGTGAGGGGGCGAGCGGACTATGGCTACACCTTC. It codes for CASSMRVRGRADYGYTF.